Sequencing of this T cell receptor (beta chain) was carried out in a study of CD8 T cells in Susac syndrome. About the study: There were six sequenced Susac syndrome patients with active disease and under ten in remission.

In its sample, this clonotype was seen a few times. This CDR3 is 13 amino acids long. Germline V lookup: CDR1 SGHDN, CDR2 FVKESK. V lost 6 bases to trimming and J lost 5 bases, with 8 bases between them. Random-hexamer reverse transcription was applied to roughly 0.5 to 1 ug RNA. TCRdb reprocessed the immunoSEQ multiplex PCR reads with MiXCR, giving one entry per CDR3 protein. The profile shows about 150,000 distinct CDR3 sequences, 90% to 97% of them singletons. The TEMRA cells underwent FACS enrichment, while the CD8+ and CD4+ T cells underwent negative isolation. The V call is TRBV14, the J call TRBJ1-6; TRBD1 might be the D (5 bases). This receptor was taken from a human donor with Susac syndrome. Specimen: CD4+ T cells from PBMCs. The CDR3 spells CASRQVDNSPLHF. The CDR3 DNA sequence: TGTGCCAGCAGACAGGTGGATAATTCACCCCTCCACTTT.